The present entry profiles one TCR beta chain with its context. The antigen is unknown. The data were produced by immunoSEQ multiplex PCR, yet TCRdb's version contains in-frame clones alone and is incomplete. The data hold 150,000 to 190,000 clones, with 90% observed a single time. This record comes from a study of T cell responses to AZD1222 COVID-19 vaccine. The study's findings and limits: Females made up more of the donors, who were largely white British, and clonal diversity may have come out too low. Targets within unmutated variant regions were reportedly found for nearly half of spike-specific TCRs.

The sample here was peripheral blood, taken on day 0 of AZD1222 vaccination. The sequence came from an adult in good health.

CDR3 in amino acids: CASSQDIAGGVSTDTQYF. The CDR3 bases are TGCGCCAGCAGCCAAGATATAGCGGGAGGAGTGAGCACAGATACGCAGTATTTT. The chain employs TRBV4-1 and TRBJ2-3; 10 bases agree with TRBD2. J gave up 0 bases and V 0 bases, and 6 bases lay outside the gene matches. Germline CDR1 and CDR2: MGHRA and YSYEKL. This CDR3 is 18 amino acids long.